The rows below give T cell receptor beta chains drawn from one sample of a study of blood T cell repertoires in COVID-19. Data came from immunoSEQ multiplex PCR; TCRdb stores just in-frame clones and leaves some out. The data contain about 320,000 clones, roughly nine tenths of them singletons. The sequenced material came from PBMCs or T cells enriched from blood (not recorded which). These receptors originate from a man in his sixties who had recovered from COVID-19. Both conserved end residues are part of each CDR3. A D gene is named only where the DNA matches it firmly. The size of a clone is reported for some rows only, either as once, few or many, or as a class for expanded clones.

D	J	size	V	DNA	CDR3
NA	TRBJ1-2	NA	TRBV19	TGTGCCAGTACCCCAAACAGGGAAAAGTACTATGGCTACACCTTC	CASTPNREKYYGYTF
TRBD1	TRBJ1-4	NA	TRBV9	TGTGCCAGCAGCAACAGGCGGATGGCCCAGGGGGACGAAAAACTGTTTTTT	CASSNRRMAQGDEKLFF
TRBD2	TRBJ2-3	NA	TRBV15	TGTGCCACCAAGAAGCTAGCGGGAGTAGTAGATACGCAGTATTTT	CATKKLAGVVDTQYF
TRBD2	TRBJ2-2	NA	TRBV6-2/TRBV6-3	TGTGCCAGCAGTTACTCGGGACTAGCGGGTACCGGGGAGCTGTTTTTT	CASSYSGLAGTGELFF
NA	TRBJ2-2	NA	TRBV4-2	TGTGCCAGCAGCCAGGAAGGACTCAGAAACACCGGGGAGCTGTTTTTT	CASSQEGLRNTGELFF
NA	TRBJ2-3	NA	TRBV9	TGTGCCAGCAGCGTAGTAGGAAGCGGGAGCACAGATACGCAGTATTTT	CASSVVGSGSTDTQYF
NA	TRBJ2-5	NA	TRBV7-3	TGTGCCAGCAGCAAAGGACAGCGCAATATGGGGGAGACCCAGTACTTC	CASSKGQRNMGETQYF
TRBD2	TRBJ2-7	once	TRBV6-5	TGTGCCAGCAGGGCGGAGCGGGGGAGCTCCTACGAGCAGTACTTC	CASRAERGSSYEQYF
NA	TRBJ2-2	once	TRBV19	TGTGCCAGTAGTATAGTCCGGGAGGGGGAGCTGTTTTTT	CASSIVREGELFF
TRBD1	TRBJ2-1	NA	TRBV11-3	TGTGCCAGCAGCACAGGGTTCGGGACAGGCGGGGATGAGCAGTTCTTC	CASSTGFGTGGDEQFF
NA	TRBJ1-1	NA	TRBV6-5	TGTGCCAGCAGTTACTCGGAGTCTTTGTGGGCTTTCTTT	CASSYSESLWAFF
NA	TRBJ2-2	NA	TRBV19	TGTGCCACTGCGGGTATTGGGAACACCGGGGAGCTGTTTTTT	CATAGIGNTGELFF
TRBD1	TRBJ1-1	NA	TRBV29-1	TGCAGCGGTCGGACAGGGTGGAACACTGAAGCTTTCTTT	CSGRTGWNTEAFF
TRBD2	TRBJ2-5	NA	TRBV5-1	TGCGCCAGCATTCTCGGGGGAGGAACGGTACTAGCGGGAGAGCAAGAGACCCAGTACTTC	CASILGGGTVLAGEQETQYF
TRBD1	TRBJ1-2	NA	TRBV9	TGTGCCAGCAGCGCCGGGACAGCATATGGCTACACCTTC	CASSAGTAYGYTF
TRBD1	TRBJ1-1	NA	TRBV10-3	TGTGCCATCAGTGAGCGGACAGGGGTTATGGGAGAAGCTTTCTTT	CAISERTGVMGEAFF
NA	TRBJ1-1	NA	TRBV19	TGTGCCAGTAGTCTTTCCAGGACAGTAAACACTGAAGCTTTCTTT	CASSLSRTVNTEAFF
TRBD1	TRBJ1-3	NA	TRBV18	TGTGCCAGCTCACGGACAGGGGATGGAAACACCATATATTTT	CASSRTGDGNTIYF
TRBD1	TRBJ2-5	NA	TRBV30	TGTGCCTGGAGCCAGGGGGCGGGGACCCAGTACTTC	CAWSQGAGTQYF
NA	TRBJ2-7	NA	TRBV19	TGTGCCAGTAGACCGCAGGGGGGAAGCTCCTACGAGCAGTACTTC	CASRPQGGSSYEQYF
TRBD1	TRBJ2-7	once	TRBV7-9	TGTGCCAGCAGCTCATCAGGGGGCGAGCAGTACTTC	CASSSSGGEQYF
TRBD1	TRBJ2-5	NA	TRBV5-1	TGCGCCAGCAGCTTCGGACAGGGGTTTAGGGAGACCCAGTACTTC	CASSFGQGFRETQYF
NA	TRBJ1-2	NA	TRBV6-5	TGTGCCAGCAGTTACTCATCCCAATCTAACTATGGCTACACCTTC	CASSYSSQSNYGYTF
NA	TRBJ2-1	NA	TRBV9	TGTGCCAGCAGCGTAGATGCGGTTAGCTCCTACAATGAGCAGTTCTTC	CASSVDAVSSYNEQFF
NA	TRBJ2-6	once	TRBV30	TGTGCCTGCAAACAGGGAGGGAGCTCTGGGGCCAACGTCCTGACTTTC	CACKQGGSSGANVLTF
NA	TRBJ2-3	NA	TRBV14	TGTGCCAGCAGCCAAGATAGGAGAGGTACGCAGTATTTT	CASSQDRRGTQYF
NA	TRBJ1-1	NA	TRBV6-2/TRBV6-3	TGTGCCAGCAGTGATCAGGGTCTCGCTGAAGCTTTCTTT	CASSDQGLAEAFF
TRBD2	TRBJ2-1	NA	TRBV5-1	TGCGCCAGCAATCAACTAGCGGCCGGTCGGAATGAGCAGTTCTTC	CASNQLAAGRNEQFF
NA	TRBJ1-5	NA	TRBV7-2	TGTGCCAGCAGCTTACGCCACGGAGAAAATCAGCCCCAGCATTTT	CASSLRHGENQPQHF
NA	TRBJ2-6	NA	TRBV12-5	TGTGCTAGTGGGGCGGATAGACGGGGCTCTGGGGCCAACGTCCTGACTTTC	CASGADRRGSGANVLTF
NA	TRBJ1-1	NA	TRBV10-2	TGCGCCAGTTCACAGGGCAGGGCGAACACTGAAGCTTTCTTT	CASSQGRANTEAFF
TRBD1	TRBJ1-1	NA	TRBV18	TGTGCCAGCTCACCACGCATCGCTCGACAGGGGGATACTGAAGCTTTCTTT	CASSPRIARQGDTEAFF
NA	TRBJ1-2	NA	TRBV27	TGTGCCAGCAGTCTCAAAACAGGGCTCACCTATGGCTACACCTTC	CASSLKTGLTYGYTF
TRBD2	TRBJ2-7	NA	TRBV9	TGTGCCAGCAGCCCGAGTGGTCTAGCGGGGGGACCCACCTACGAGCAGTACTTC	CASSPSGLAGGPTYEQYF
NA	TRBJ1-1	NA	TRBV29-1	TGCAGCGTGCAGGGTGTCACCACTGAAGCTTTCTTT	CSVQGVTTEAFF
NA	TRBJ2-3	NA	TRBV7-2	TGTGCCAGCAGCTCCCCGCGCGGCGATACGCAGTATTTT	CASSSPRGDTQYF
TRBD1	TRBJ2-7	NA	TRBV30	TGTGCCTGGAGCCCGGGACAGGGGACCTACGAGCAGTACTTC	CAWSPGQGTYEQYF
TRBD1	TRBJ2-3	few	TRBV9	TGTGCCAGCAGCGTAGGGCCAGGGGGATCAGATACGCAGTATTTT	CASSVGPGGSDTQYF
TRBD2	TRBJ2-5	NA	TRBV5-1	TGCGCCAGCAGCCGACTAGCGGGAGAGGAGACCCAGTACTTC	CASSRLAGEETQYF
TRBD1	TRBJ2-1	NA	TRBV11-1	TGTGCCAGCGGTCGTATGACGGCCAGTACAGGGGATGAGCAGTTCTTC	CASGRMTASTGDEQFF
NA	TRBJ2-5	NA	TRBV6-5	TGTGCCAGCAGAGACAGGCCTAATAGGGAGACCCAGTACTTC	CASRDRPNRETQYF
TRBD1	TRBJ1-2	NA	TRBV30	TGTGCCTGGAGTTCCATAAAACAGGGGCTAACCTACTATGGCTACACCTTC	CAWSSIKQGLTYYGYTF
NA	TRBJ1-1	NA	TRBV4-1	TGCGCCAGCAGAGTTGCATGGGGGGACACTGAAGCTTTCTTT	CASRVAWGDTEAFF
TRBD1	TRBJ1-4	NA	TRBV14	TGTGCCAGCAGCCAAGATCGACAGGGAGTATGGGAAAAACTGTTTTTT	CASSQDRQGVWEKLFF
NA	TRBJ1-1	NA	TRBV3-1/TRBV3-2	TGTGCCAGCAGCCTATTCAGAAACACTGAAGCTTTCTTT	CASSLFRNTEAFF
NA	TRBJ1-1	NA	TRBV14	TGTGCCAGCAGCCAGAGGCGACCCTTCACTGAAGCTTTCTTT	CASSQRRPFTEAFF